A single T cell receptor beta chain is shown here with its context. The table lists this clone with a count of one. Its antigen specificity is not known. No much larger clonotype is one base removed from it; base qualities were not supplied. This sample stems from a study of blood T cell repertoires in COVID-19 (dated by TCRdb to the early 2020s). Background for the entire study: Samples covering the acute and convalescent phases of COVID-19 were provided by collaborators in the United States, Italy and Spain. Sample metadata almost always included a de-identified subject ID, COVID-19 status, age in years and sex. The prospective study material was composed of cDNA or gDNA derived from T cells, B-cell-depleted T cells, or PBMCs. Deeply sampled blood TCRbeta repertoires from subjects exposed to, actively infected with, or recovered from COVID-19 were included in the dataset. The repertoires were released in a freely available public database intended as a resource for research on the immune response to SARS-CoV-2. Where HLA class I and class II types were available, the types were taken from metadata supplied by the sample provider, not from assay-based typing. Samples came from the ongoing ImmuneRACE study (first 160 participants) plus 1,254 subjects from 6 global collaborators. The paper's findings and limits, for the study overall: The quantity of clinical and demographic metadata differed by source and by participant and was supplied without curation.

The CDR3 has 15 amino acids, counting the end cysteine and phenylalanine. Only the CDR3 region is kept as DNA, spanning 45 bases read in frame from base 1. As encoded in the germline V gene (reference sequence), CDR1 is SEHNR while CDR2 is FQNEAQ. V lost 3 bases and J lost 0 bases; the stretch between them is 6 bases long. TCRbeta CDR3 regions were amplified from genomic DNA using the immunoSEQ Assay, a bias-controlled multiplex PCR. The original methods were these. Nucleated cell counts per sample were estimated from amplification of reference gene primers within the assay. To quantify the absolute abundance of each unique TCRbeta CDR3 rearrangement, sequence reads were collapsed and filtered. Productive Simpson clonality was computed per sample as the square root of Simpson's diversity index over productive rearrangements. TCRdb retrieved this table from immuneACCESS and kept in-frame rearrangements only. Not all clones are present; in checked studies, unresolved V genes account for under half, and no reason is known for the remainder. V and J calls and clone size are as listed in that table; D and trimming were resolved from the DNA. The sample table holds around 170,000 clones, of which around 72% were seen once. The ten biggest clones cover 3% of the sample.

The collaborating institutions used their own protocols to collect whole blood in K2EDTA tubes. For TCRbeta analysis, collaborators shipped samples in one of three forms: frozen whole blood, isolated PBMCs, or DNA extracted from either of those sample types. Sequencing input: peripheral blood. The clonotype comes from a woman aged 80 or over with acute or convalescent COVID-19. This chain is built from TRBV7-9 and TRBJ2-6; the D gene assignment is ambiguous. The CDR3 sequence is CASSFYVSGANVLTF. The DNA sequence reads TGTGCCAGCAGCTTCTATGTCTCTGGGGCCAACGTCCTGACTTTC.